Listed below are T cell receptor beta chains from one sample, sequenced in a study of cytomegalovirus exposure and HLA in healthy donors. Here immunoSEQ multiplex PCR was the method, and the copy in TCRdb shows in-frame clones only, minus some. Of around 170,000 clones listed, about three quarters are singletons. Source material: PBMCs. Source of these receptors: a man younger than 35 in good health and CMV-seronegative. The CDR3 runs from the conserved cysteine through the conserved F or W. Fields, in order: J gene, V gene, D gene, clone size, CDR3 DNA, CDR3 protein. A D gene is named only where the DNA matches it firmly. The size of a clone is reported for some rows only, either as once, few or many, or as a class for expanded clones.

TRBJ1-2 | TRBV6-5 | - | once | TGTGCCAGCAGTTACTCTGGTCGCGCTAACTATGGCTACACCTTC | CASSYSGRANYGYTF
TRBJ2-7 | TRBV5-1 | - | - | TGCGCCAGCAGCTTGGGAGCCAGGGTGGGTAAAAACGAGCAGTACTTC | CASSLGARVGKNEQYF
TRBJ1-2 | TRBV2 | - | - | TGTGCCAGCAGTGAAGTCCCTCCAGATACCGGACTAGGCTACACCTTC | CASSEVPPDTGLGYTF
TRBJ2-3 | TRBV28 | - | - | TGTGCCAGCTCTCCCCCGGACAGCCCCACAGATACGCAGTATTTT | CASSPPDSPTDTQYF
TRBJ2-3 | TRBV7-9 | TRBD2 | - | TGTGCCAGCAGCTCCACCGGGGCCGGGGGGAGAGATACGCAGTATTTT | CASSSTGAGGRDTQYF
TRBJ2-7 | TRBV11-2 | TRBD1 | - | TGTGCCGGACGGGGACAGGGCTTAGAGCAGTACTTC | CAGRGQGLEQYF
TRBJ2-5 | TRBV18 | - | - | TGTGCCAGCTCACCGTCTGTTGGAGCCGGAGAGACCCAGTACTTC | CASSPSVGAGETQYF
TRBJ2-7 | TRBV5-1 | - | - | TGCGCCAGCAGCCCCACCCCGGGAATACTTACGAGGCAGTACTTC | CASSPTPGILTRQYF
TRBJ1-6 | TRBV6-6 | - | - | TGTGCCAGCAGTAGGATACAGGGCCCCCCTGGACCCCTCCACTTT | CASSRIQGPPGPLHF
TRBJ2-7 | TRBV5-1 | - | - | TGCGCCAGCAGCCCCCTCGACAGGCTAGGTGAGCAGTACTTC | CASSPLDRLGEQYF
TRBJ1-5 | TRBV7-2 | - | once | TGTGCCAGCAGCGTTACACAGGGAGAGGGGCAGCCCCAGCATTTT | CASSVTQGEGQPQHF
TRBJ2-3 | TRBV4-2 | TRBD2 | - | TGTGCCAGCAGCCAAGAAGCCCTTGGGATAGCGGGGGAGGTAGATACGCAGTATTTT | CASSQEALGIAGEVDTQYF
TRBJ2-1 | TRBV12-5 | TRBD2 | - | TGTGCTAGTGGTTTGGTACTGTGGACTAGCGGGGGGGAGGATGAGCAGTTCTTC | CASGLVLWTSGGEDEQFF
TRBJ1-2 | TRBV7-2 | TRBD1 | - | TGTGCCAGCAGCTCAAAAGGACAGGGGAGATTGTATGGCTACACCTTC | CASSSKGQGRLYGYTF
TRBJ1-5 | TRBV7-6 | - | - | TGTGCCAGCAGCTTACAGTCGGCGGCTTATAGCAATCAGCCCCAGCATTTT | CASSLQSAAYSNQPQHF
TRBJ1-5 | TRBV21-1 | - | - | TGTGCCAGCAGCAAAGTACAAGATAGCAATCAGCCCCAGCATTTT | CASSKVQDSNQPQHF
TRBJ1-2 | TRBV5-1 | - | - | TGCGCCAGCAGCACTTCCCCAGGGAACTATGGCTACACCTTC | CASSTSPGNYGYTF
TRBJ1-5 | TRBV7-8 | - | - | TGTGCCAGCAGCTTAGAAAGCAGACTTAGCAATCAGCCCCAGCATTTT | CASSLESRLSNQPQHF
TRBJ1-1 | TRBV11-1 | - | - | TGTGCCAGCAGCTTAATCAAGAACACTGAAGCTTTCTTT | CASSLIKNTEAFF
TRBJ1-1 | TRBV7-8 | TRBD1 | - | TGTGCCAGCAGCTATCGGACAGGGTCGAACACTGAAGCTTTCTTT | CASSYRTGSNTEAFF
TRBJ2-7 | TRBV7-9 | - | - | TGTGCCAGCAGCATTACAGGGATGGCCTACGAGCAGTACTTC | CASSITGMAYEQYF
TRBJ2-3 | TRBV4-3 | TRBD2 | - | TGCGCCAGCAGCCAAGATGCGGGGGTTAGCACAGATACGCAGTATTTT | CASSQDAGVSTDTQYF
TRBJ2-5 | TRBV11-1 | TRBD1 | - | TGTGCCAGCAGCTTAAGTCAGGGGGCCCGTGAGACCCAGTACTTC | CASSLSQGARETQYF
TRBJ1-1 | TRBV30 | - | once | TGTGCCTGGAGTTCACTCCCAAGGGGCACTGAAGCTTTCTTT | CAWSSLPRGTEAFF
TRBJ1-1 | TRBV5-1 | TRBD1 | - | TGCGCCAGCAGCTTGGGGTCGAGCAGGGGGCGAAAGATGAACACTGAAGCTTTCTTT | CASSLGSSRGRKMNTEAFF
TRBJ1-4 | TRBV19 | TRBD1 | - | TGTGCCAGTAGTAACGGACAGGGAAGTAATGAAAAACTGTTTTTT | CASSNGQGSNEKLFF
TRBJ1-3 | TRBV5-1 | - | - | TGCGCCAGCAGCCCAGGAAGCTCTGGAAACACCATATATTTT | CASSPGSSGNTIYF